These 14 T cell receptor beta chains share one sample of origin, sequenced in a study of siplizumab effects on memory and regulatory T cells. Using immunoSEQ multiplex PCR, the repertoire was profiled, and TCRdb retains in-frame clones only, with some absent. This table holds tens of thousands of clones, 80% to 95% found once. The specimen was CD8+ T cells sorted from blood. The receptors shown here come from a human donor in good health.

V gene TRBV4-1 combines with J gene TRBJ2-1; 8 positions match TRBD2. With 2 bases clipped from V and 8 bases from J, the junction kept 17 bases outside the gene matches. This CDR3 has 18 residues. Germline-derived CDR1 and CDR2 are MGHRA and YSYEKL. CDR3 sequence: CASSQRGVPGGNLDEQFF. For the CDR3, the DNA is TGCGCCAGCAGCCAAAGGGGGGTTCCGGGAGGGAATTTGGATGAGCAGTTCTTC.

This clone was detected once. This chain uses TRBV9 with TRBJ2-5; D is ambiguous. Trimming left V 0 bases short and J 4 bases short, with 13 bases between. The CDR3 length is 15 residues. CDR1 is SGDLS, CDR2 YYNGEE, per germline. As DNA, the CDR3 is TGTGCCAGCAGCGTAGAGGCGATGAGCTTAGAGACCCAGTACTTC. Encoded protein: CASSVEAMSLETQYF.

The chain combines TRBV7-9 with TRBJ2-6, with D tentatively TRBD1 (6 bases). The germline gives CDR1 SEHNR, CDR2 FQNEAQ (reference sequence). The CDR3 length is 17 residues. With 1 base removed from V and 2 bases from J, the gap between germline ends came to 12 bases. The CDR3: CASSLEQGAAGANVLTF. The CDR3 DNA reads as TGTGCCAGCAGCTTAGAACAGGGAGCGGCTGGGGCCAACGTCCTGACTTTC. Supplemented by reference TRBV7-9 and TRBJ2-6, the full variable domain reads DTGVSQNPRHKITKRGQNVTFRCDPISEHNRLYWYRQTLGQGPEFLTYFQNEAQLEKSRLLSDRFSAERPKGSFSTLEIQRTEQGDSAMYLCASSLEQGAAGANVLTFGAGSRLTVL.

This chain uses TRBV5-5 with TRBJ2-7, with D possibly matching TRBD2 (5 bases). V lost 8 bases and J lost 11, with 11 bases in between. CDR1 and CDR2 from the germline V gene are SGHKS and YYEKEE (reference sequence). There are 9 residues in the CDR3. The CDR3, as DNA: TGTGCCAGGAGGGCGGTGGAGTACTTC. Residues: CARRAVEYF. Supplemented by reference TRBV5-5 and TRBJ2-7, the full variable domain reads DAGVTQSPTHLIKTRGQQVTLRCSPISGHKSVSWYQQVLGQGPQFIFQYYEKEERGRGNFPDRFSARQFPNYSSELNVNALLLGDSALYLCARRAVEYFGPGTRLTVT.

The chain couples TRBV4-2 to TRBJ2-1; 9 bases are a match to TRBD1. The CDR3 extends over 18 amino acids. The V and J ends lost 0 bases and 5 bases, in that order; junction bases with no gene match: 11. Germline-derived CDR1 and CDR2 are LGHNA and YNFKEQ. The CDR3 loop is CASSQESLDRGFDNEQFF. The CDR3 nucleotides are TGTGCCAGCAGCCAAGAATCGTTGGACAGGGGTTTCGACAATGAGCAGTTCTTC.

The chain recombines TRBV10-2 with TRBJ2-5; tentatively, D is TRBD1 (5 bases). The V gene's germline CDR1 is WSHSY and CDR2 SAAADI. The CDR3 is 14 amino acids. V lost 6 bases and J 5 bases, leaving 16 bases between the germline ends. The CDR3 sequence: CASRSTGMGETQYF. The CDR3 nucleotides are TGCGCCAGCAGGTCTACAGGCATGGGGGAGACCCAGTACTTC.

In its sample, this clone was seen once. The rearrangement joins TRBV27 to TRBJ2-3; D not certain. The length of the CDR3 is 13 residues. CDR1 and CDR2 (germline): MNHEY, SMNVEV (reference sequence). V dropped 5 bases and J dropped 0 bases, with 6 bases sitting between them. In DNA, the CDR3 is TGTGCCAGCAGTGCACAGAGCACAGATACGCAGTATTTT. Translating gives CASSAQSTDTQYF.

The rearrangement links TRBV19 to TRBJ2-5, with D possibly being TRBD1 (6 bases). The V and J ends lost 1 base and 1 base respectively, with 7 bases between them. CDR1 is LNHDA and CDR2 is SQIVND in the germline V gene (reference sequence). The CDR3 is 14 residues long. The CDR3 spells CASSIGTAQETQYF. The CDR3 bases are TGTGCCAGTAGTATAGGGACAGCCCAAGAGACCCAGTACTTC.

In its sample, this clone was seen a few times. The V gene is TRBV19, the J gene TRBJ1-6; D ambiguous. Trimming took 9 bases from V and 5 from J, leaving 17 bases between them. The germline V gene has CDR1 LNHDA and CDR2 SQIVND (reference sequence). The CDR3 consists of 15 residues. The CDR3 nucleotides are TGTGCCAGCACCACATGGGCAGGTGATAATTCACCCCTCCACTTT. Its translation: CASTTWAGDNSPLHF.

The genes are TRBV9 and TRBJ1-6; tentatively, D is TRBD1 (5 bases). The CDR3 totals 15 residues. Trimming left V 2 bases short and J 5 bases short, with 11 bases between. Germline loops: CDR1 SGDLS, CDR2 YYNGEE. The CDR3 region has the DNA TGTGCCAGCAGCGTTGGGGAGGGGAATAATTCACCCCTCCACTTT. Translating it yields CASSVGEGNNSPLHF.

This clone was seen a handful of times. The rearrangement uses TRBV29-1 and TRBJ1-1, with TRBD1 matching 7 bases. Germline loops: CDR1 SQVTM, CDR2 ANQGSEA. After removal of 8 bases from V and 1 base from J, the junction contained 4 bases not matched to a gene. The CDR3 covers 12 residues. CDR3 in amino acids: CSNGTANTEAFF. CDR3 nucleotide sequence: TGCAGCAACGGGACAGCGAACACTGAAGCTTTCTTT.

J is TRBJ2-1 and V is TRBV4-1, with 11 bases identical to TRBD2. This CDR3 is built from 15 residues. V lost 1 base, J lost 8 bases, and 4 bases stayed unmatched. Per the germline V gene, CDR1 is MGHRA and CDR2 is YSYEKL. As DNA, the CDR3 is TGCGCCAGCAGCCAAGTAGCGGGAGGGCTGGATGAGCAGTTCTTC. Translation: CASSQVAGGLDEQFF.

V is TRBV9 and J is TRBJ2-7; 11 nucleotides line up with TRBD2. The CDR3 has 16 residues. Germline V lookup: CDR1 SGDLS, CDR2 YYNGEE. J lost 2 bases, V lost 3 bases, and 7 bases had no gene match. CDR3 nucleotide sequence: TGTGCCAGCAGCGAGGGACTAGCGGAGAAGCCCTACGAGCAGTACTTC. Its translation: CASSEGLAEKPYEQYF.

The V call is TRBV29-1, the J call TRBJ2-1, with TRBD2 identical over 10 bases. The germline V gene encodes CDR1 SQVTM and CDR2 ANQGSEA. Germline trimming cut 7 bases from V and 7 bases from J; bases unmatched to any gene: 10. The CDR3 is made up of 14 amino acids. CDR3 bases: TGCAGCGCCGTACTAGCGGGAAAGGGAAATGAGCAGTTCTTC. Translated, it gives CSAVLAGKGNEQFF.